The source of this T cell receptor (beta chain) is a study of cytomegalovirus exposure and HLA in healthy donors. With 60 Vbeta and 13 Jbeta primers, the PCR was carried out. Using immunoSEQ multiplex PCR, the repertoire was profiled, and TCRdb retains in-frame clones only, with some absent. Of 85,000 to 100,000 clones in the sample, just under 85% are singletons; the top ten hold 4.5% to 7%. V was shortened by 2 bases and J by 1 base, with 2 bases between the two germline ends. The CDR3 runs 13 residues. The germline V gene has CDR1 MGHDK and CDR2 SYGVNS. This clone has only one observation. Its antigen is unidentified. Study findings and constraints: A missense DCLRE1C variant was associated with V- and J-gene trimming of TCR beta chains in a later analysis, and an independent cohort replicated the association. In a later analysis, several top co-occurrence clusters appeared linked to parvovirus B19, influenza, CMV and Epstein-Barr virus. Specificity for CMV antigens was confirmed in vitro for a few of the CMV-associated chains.

This sequence joins TRBV25-1 and TRBJ2-2, with D unresolved. Sequencing was carried out using PBMCs. This sequence was found in a woman between 18 and 30 years old in good health and CMV-seropositive. CDR3 sequence reads: CASSEQNTGELFF. In nucleotides, the CDR3 is TGTGCCAGCAGTGAACAGAACACCGGGGAGCTGTTTTTT.